This T cell receptor (beta chain) was recorded in a study of blood T cell repertoires in COVID-19. Study background: The study drew acute and convalescent COVID-19 samples from the United States, Italy and Spain.

This clone has only a few counts. Given the absence of the conserved phenylalanine or tryptophan at the CDR3 end, a read error is likely. No DNA is shown, since the ends of the CDR3 on it are uncertain; the CDR3 is the one TCRdb lists. Germline CDR1 is MRHNA and CDR2 is SNTAGT. The CDR3 contains 8 residues when both ends are counted. Measured with immunoSEQ multiplex PCR; TCRdb has only the in-frame clones, and not every one. The sample consists of over 150,000 clones, about 78% of them appearing once. The TCR was taken from a woman aged 50 to 65 who had recovered from COVID-19. The sequenced sample was PBMCs or T cells enriched from blood (not recorded which). The gene calls are TRBV6-4 and TRBJ1-2; the D call in the table, TRBD1, was not verified against the DNA. The CDR3 loop is CASSVPPV.